This T cell receptor beta chain comes out of a study of Ad26.COV2.S vaccination and SARS-CoV-2 variants. TCRdb's table, derived via immunoSEQ multiplex PCR, lists solely in-frame clones and lacks some. In the table there are 400,000 to 500,000 clones, around 87% of which are singletons. This CDR3 contains 13 residues. The germline V gene encodes CDR1 SGHTA and CDR2 FQGTGA. Trimming cost V 3 bases and J 7 bases; bases outside gene matches: 3. The treatment was: 15 to 20 received Ad26.COV2.S at low or high dose, single or two shots; roughly 5 received placebo; per-sample allocation not given. Samples came from day 63 after the first vaccine or placebo injection.

The receptor comes from a person aged 18-65 years who received the Ad26.COV2.S COVID-19 vaccine or a placebo. The starting material was peripheral blood, obtained in a trial of Ad26.COV2.S vaccine versus placebo. The chain combines TRBV7-3 with TRBJ2-3, with 8 bases that match TRBD1. The CDR3 nucleotides are TGTGCCAGCAGCTTGGACAGGGCAAATACGCAGTATTTT. It is translated as CASSLDRANTQYF. Complete variable domain (other parts from reference TRBV7-3 and TRBJ2-3): GAGVSQTPSNKVTEKGKYVELRCDPISGHTALYWYRQSLGQGPEFLIYFQGTGAADDSGLPNDRFFAVRPEGSVSTLKIQRTERGDSAVYLCASSLDRANTQYFGPGTRLTVL.